Shown below are 28 T cell receptor beta chains from a single sample sequenced in a study of T cells in Graves' hyperthyroidism and ophthalmopathy. RNA transcripts yielded amplified TCR beta CDR3 regions. The HTBI primer set served for first-round RT-PCR of the TCR CDR3. TCRdb reprocessed the multiplex PCR reads with MiXCR, giving one entry per CDR3 protein. The data show a few hundred thousand distinct CDR3 sequences, approximately 17% seen once. Sequencing was carried out using blood. These receptors were collected from a woman aged 18-35 years with Graves' ophthalmopathy.

At least ten counts were recorded for this clonotype. This rearrangement joins TRBV20-1 to TRBJ2-7; D might be TRBD1 or TRBD2, each matching 5 bases. The CDR3 runs 13 residues. Trimming stripped 6 bases from V and 7 bases from J, with 19 bases between. The V gene's germline CDR1 is DFQATT and CDR2 SNEGSKA (reference sequence). The CDR3 region has the DNA TGCAGTGCCCGGTACGGGGCCGAGGATGAGCAGTACTTC. This encodes CSARYGAEDEQYF.

The chain is built from TRBV19 and TRBJ1-2; weak D call: TRBD1 (5 bases). Germline V gene sequence: CDR1 LNHDA, CDR2 SQIVND (reference sequence). The CDR3 totals 14 residues. Trimming stripped 3 bases from V and 2 bases from J, with 10 bases between. CDR3 region: CASSMAGTNYGYTF. The CDR3 region has the DNA TGTGCCAGTAGTATGGCAGGGACCAACTATGGCTACACCTTC. The full variable domain, with the rest looked up from reference TRBV19 and TRBJ1-2, is DGGITQSPKYLFRKEGQNVTLSCEQNLNHDAMYWYRQDPGQGLRLIYYSQIVNDFQKGDIAEGYSVSREKKESFPLTVTSAQKNPTAFYLCASSMAGTNYGYTFGSGTRLTVV.

This clonotype was recorded many times. The chain carries TRBV20-1 and TRBJ2-1, with 14 bases lining up with TRBD2. The CDR3 length is 14 residues. Unmatched junction bases numbered 4, after V lost 5 bases and J lost 7 bases. Germline V gene sequence: CDR1 DFQATT, CDR2 SNEGSKA (reference sequence). CDR3 region: CSAGGTSGSNEQFF. DNA of the CDR3: TGCAGTGCTGGCGGGACTAGCGGGAGTAATGAGCAGTTCTTC.

V gene TRBV6-1 combines with J gene TRBJ2-2; 8 positions agree with TRBD2. CDR3 length equals 14 residues. Germline V gene data show CDR1 as MNHNS and CDR2 as SASEGT. The V gene end was trimmed by 7 bases and the J gene end by 2 bases; junction bases not matched to a gene: 3. The CDR3 protein is CASTTSVNTGELFF. DNA of the CDR3: TGTGCCAGCACGACTAGCGTCAACACCGGGGAGCTGTTTTTT.

There are a few counts of this clonotype. The chain combines TRBV5-1 with TRBJ2-4; D is perhaps TRBD1 or TRBD2 (5 bases each). V lost 1 base, J lost 3 bases, and 17 bases lay in between. This CDR3 is 17 amino acids long. The germline V gene encodes CDR1 SGHRS and CDR2 YFSETQ. CDR3 region: CASSLSAGAVGKNIQYF. In DNA form, the CDR3 reads TGCGCCAGCAGCTTGAGTGCCGGGGCGGTAGGCAAAAACATTCAGTACTTC.

This clonotype was observed at least ten times. The chain is built from TRBV6-1 and TRBJ1-1, with D uncertain. V was shortened by 0 bases and J by 0 bases, with 14 bases between the two germline ends. CDR3 length: 17 residues. Germline V gene sequence: CDR1 MNHNS, CDR2 SASEGT. CDR3 nucleotide sequence: TGTGCCAGCAGTGAAGCGCTTGGGCTTGGGTTGAACACTGAAGCTTTCTTT. This gives the protein CASSEALGLGLNTEAFF.

This clonotype was counted only a few times. The gene calls are TRBV5-1 and TRBJ2-1, with TRBD1 as a possible D gene (6 bases). CDR1 SGHRS and CDR2 YFSETQ come from the germline V gene. Trimming removed 0 bases at V and 0 bases at J, with 13 bases between. The CDR3 spans 17 residues. The CDR3: CASSLGSGQSSYNEQFF. In DNA form, the CDR3 reads TGCGCCAGCAGCTTGGGTTCCGGACAGAGCTCCTACAATGAGCAGTTCTTC. Supplemented by reference TRBV5-1 and TRBJ2-1, the full variable domain reads KAGVTQTPRYLIKTRGQQVTLSCSPISGHRSVSWYQQTPGQGLQFLFEYFSETQRNKGNFPGRFSGRQFSNSRSEMNVSTLELGDSALYLCASSLGSGQSSYNEQFFGPGTRLTVL.

Turning to this clonotype: Just one base apart from a much larger clone, this may be a read error. The chain employs TRBV28 and TRBJ1-3; no clear D gene. Germline CDR1 reads MDHEN; CDR2 reads SYDVKM. The CDR3 totals 14 residues. V was shortened by 5 bases and J by 6 bases, with 14 bases between the two germline ends. The CDR3 region is CASSPPPAVNTIYF. CDR3 coding DNA: TGTGCCAGCAGTCCCCCTCCGGCTGTAAACACCATATATTTT.

This clonotype was seen at least ten times. The gene calls are TRBV27 and TRBJ1-2, with 8 bases that match TRBD1. CDR1 MNHEY and CDR2 SMNVEV come from the germline V gene (reference sequence). The V and J ends lost 5 bases and 8 bases, in that order; junction bases with no gene match: 7. The CDR3 has 13 amino acids. The CDR3 region is CASSITGGDGYTF. The CDR3 nucleotides are TGTGCCAGCAGTATTACAGGGGGGGACGGCTACACCTTC.

This clonotype was detected only a few times. The V call is TRBV27, the J call TRBJ2-2; tentative D call: TRBD1 (6 bases). Deletions cut 6 bases from V and 1 base from J, with 12 bases between. The germline gives CDR1 MNHEY, CDR2 SMNVEV (reference sequence). This CDR3 region has 15 residues. CDR3 nucleotide sequence: TGTGCCAGCAGGGAAACAGGGATGAACACCGGGGAGCTGTTTTTT. It codes for CASRETGMNTGELFF.

The J gene is TRBJ2-1, the V gene TRBV12-3 or TRBV12-4; the match to TRBD2 covers 10 bases. The V gene end was trimmed by 3 bases and the J gene end by 7 bases; junction bases not matched to a gene: 6. The CDR3 contains 15 residues. The CDR3 protein is CASSLTLAGVNEQFF. In DNA form, the CDR3 reads TGTGCCAGCAGTTTGACGCTAGCGGGAGTGAATGAGCAGTTCTTC.

The rearrangement links TRBV7-6 to TRBJ1-1; TRBD1 is a possible D gene (5 bases). V lost 6 bases and J lost 3, with 11 bases in between. CDR3 length: 13 amino acids. Germline assignment: CDR1 SGHVS and CDR2 FNYEAQ. CDR3 sequence: CASRPEGHTEAFF. CDR3 DNA sequence: TGTGCCAGCAGGCCTGAGGGACACACTGAAGCTTTCTTT.

V usage is TRBV19 and J usage is TRBJ2-7, with 8 bases identical to TRBD2. The CDR3 runs to 15 residues. Trimming cost V 6 bases and J 2 bases; bases outside gene matches: 9. Germline V gives CDR1 LNHDA, CDR2 SQIVND (reference sequence). In nucleotides, the CDR3 is TGTGCCAGTAGGCAACTAGCGGTAGGACCCTACGAGCAGTACTTC. The encoded protein is CASRQLAVGPYEQYF.

This clonotype was counted ten times or more. J is TRBJ1-6 and V is TRBV18; D remains ambiguous. V dropped 2 bases and J dropped 5 bases, with 7 bases sitting between them. The CDR3 runs to 14 residues. Germline V gene sequence: CDR1 KGHSH, CDR2 LQKENI. The CDR3 bases are TGTGCCAGCTCACCAGGGGAGGATAATTCACCCCTCCACTTT. This sequence encodes CASSPGEDNSPLHF.

The V and J genes are TRBV19 and TRBJ1-5; 8 positions agree with TRBD1. CDR3 length: 16 residues. V shed 7 bases and J 3 bases; nucleotides not matched to a gene: 11. CDR1 is LNHDA and CDR2 is SQIVND in the germline V gene (reference sequence). The CDR3 region is CASTSPRQGINQPQHF. Written as DNA, the CDR3 is TGTGCCAGTACCTCTCCTCGACAGGGGATCAATCAGCCCCAGCATTTT.

The rearrangement links TRBV4-2 to TRBJ2-1, with 8 nucleotides matching TRBD2. V trimming: 1 base; J trimming: 4 bases; junction bases outside the gene matches: 18. The CDR3 is made up of 20 amino acids. Germline CDR1 and CDR2: LGHNA and YNFKEQ. CDR3 coding DNA: TGTGCCAGCAGCCAAGTAGCGGTTTCGAGCGGGAGTATCACTTACAATGAGCAGTTCTTC. Translating it yields CASSQVAVSSGSITYNEQFF.

This clonotype has ten or more counts. The rearrangement links TRBV12-3 or TRBV12-4 to TRBJ1-2; D not certain. The V end was cut by 6 bases, the J end by 1 base, with 12 bases between. The CDR3 extends over 14 amino acids. The CDR3 region is CASSHLASNYGYTF. CDR3 bases: TGTGCCAGCAGCCACCTTGCGAGTAACTATGGCTACACCTTC.

The chain uses TRBV28 and TRBJ2-6, with 11 nucleotides matching TRBD1. V trimming: 1 base; J trimming: 0 bases; junction bases outside the gene matches: 8. This CDR3 is built from 20 residues. Germline V gives CDR1 MDHEN, CDR2 SYDVKM. CDR3 sequence reads: CASSLSVGQGADSGANVLTF. As DNA, the CDR3 is TGTGCCAGCAGTTTATCGGTCGGACAGGGGGCGGACTCTGGGGCCAACGTCCTGACTTTC.

This clonotype was detected ten times or more. This sequence joins TRBV7-3 and TRBJ1-2; 7 bases align to TRBD1. This CDR3 spans 16 amino acids. CDR1 and CDR2 from the germline V gene are SGHTA and FQGTGA. Germline trimming cut 4 bases from V and 4 bases from J; bases unmatched to any gene: 12. The CDR3 DNA reads as TGTGCCAGCAGCTCTTCTCCTCGGACAGGCCCCTATGGCTACACCTTC. It encodes CASSSSPRTGPYGYTF.

Concerning this clonotype: The junction does not match germline at one end; this may be a read error. The chain joins TRBV7-3 to TRBJ2-2; 15 bases map to TRBD2. In germline, CDR1 is SGHTA, CDR2 FQGTGA. This CDR3 is 18 amino acids long. The CDR3 DNA sequence: TGTGCCAGCAGCACAACCGGGACTAGCGGGAGGAACGCCGGGGAGCTGTTTTTT. It translates to CASSTTGTSGRNAGELFF.

This clonotype was counted only a few times. The chain links TRBV11-3 to TRBJ1-1; tentative D call: TRBD1 (5 bases). The length of the CDR3 is 17 residues. Deletions cut 4 bases from V and 0 bases from J, with 18 bases between. CDR1 and CDR2 from the germline V gene are SGHNT and YENEEA. CDR3 in DNA: TGTGCCAGCAGCTACTTCCACGGGACCCGCCTGAACACTGAAGCTTTCTTT. Translated: CASSYFHGTRLNTEAFF.

This clonotype occurred many times. This chain uses TRBV30 with TRBJ1-2; 9 bases agree with TRBD1. Unmatched junction bases numbered 5, after V lost 5 bases and J lost 7 bases. The CDR3 is 12 amino acids. Germline CDR1 reads GTSNPN; CDR2 reads SVGIG (reference sequence). The CDR3 protein is CAWSQGAGGYTF. Written as DNA, the CDR3 is TGTGCCTGGTCACAGGGGGCGGGTGGCTACACCTTC.

The chain employs TRBV29-1 and TRBJ1-2, with 8 bases identical to TRBD1. V gave up 3 bases and J gave up 3 bases; unmatched junction bases: 3. The CDR3 contains 13 residues. CDR1 is SQVTM and CDR2 is ANQGSEA in the germline V gene. The DNA of the CDR3 is TGCAGCGTTGAGGACAGGGATGACTATGGCTACACCTTC. It encodes CSVEDRDDYGYTF.

This clonotype was seen at least ten times. The V call is TRBV20-1, the J call TRBJ2-1; no firm D call. The CDR3 has 13 residues. V was cut by 3 bases and J by 5 bases, with 11 bases left in between. Looked up from germline, CDR1 is DFQATT and CDR2 is SNEGSKA (reference sequence). Written as DNA, the CDR3 is TGCAGTGCTAGCCCGGAGTCGGACAATGAGCAGTTCTTC. Translating it yields CSASPESDNEQFF.

A remark on this clonotype: One junction end disagrees with the germline gene, perhaps due to a read error. This rearrangement joins TRBV7-9 to TRBJ2-7, with 11 bases matching TRBD1. Germline CDR1 is SEHNR and CDR2 is FQNEAQ (reference sequence). CDR3 length equals 17 residues. CDR3 nucleotide sequence: TGTGCCAGCAACTTAATCCCGGGACAGGGGGTCTCCTACGAGCAGTACTTC. Residues: CASNLIPGQGVSYEQYF.

Concerning this clonotype itself: As the CDR3 is not closed by the conserved phenylalanine or tryptophan, this likely results from a read error. The gene calls are TRBV5-5 and TRBJ2-7; 7 bases match TRBD2. Germline V lookup: CDR1 SGHKS, CDR2 YYEKEE (reference sequence). After removal of 2 bases from V and 5 bases from J, the junction contained 1 base not matched to a gene. The CDR3 has 12 residues. The CDR3 region has the DNA TGTGCCAGCAGCTTTCGGGGGGACGAGCAGTACTCC. Translated: CASSFRGDEQYS.

This clonotype was picked up a small number of times. This sequence joins TRBV20-1 and TRBJ1-2; D is ambiguous. The CDR3 is 12 amino acids. The germline V gene has CDR1 DFQATT and CDR2 SNEGSKA (reference sequence). V lost 5 bases, J lost 1 base, and 8 bases lay in between. The CDR3 DNA sequence: TGCAGTGCTCCGCGGGGTAACTATGGCTACACCTTC. Translation gives CSAPRGNYGYTF.

The chain combines TRBV7-2 with TRBJ1-5; D remains ambiguous. V was trimmed by 1 base and J by 5 bases, leaving 6 bases between them. From germline, CDR1 is SGHTA and CDR2 FQGNSA. CDR3 size: 13 residues. The CDR3 region is CASSLESHQPQHF. DNA for the CDR3: TGTGCCAGCAGCTTAGAATCTCATCAGCCCCAGCATTTT.